This entry lists 15 T cell receptor beta chains sequenced from one sample in a study of shared clonotypes between healthy human individuals. Naive CD8 cells lacked CD45RO, underwent positive selection for CCR7 and left out terminally differentiated effector memory CD45RA+ cells. Using immunoSEQ multiplex PCR, the repertoire was profiled, and TCRdb retains in-frame clones only, with some absent. This sample has about 2.2 million clones; over 85% occur once, and the top ten carry about 1.6%. Sequenced: naive CD8+ T cells from PBMCs. All receptors come from a man between 18 and 29 years old in good health. Some clones in this sample may be carry-over from other donors' samples.

The chain is built from TRBV13 and TRBJ1-1, with D uncertain. From germline, CDR1 is PRHDT and CDR2 FYEKMQ (reference sequence). This CDR3 spans 12 amino acids. The V gene lost 0 bases and the J gene lost 10 bases, with 9 bases spanning the gap. The CDR3 region has the DNA TGTGCCAGCAGCTTAGGCGCTAACGGAGCTTTCTTT. This codes for CASSLGANGAFF. The full variable domain, with the rest looked up from reference TRBV13 and TRBJ1-1, is AAGVIQSPRHLIKEKRETATLKCYPIPRHDTVYWYQQGPGQDPQFLISFYEKMQSDKGSIPDRFSAQQFSDYHSELNMSSLELGDSALYFCASSLGANGAFFGQGTRLTVV.

This chain joins TRBV6-5 and TRBJ2-5; TRBD2 is a possible D gene (5 bases). Germline V gene data show CDR1 as MNHEY and CDR2 as SVGAGI. The ends were cut back, 8 bases at V and 2 bases at J, with 18 bases in the middle. The CDR3 is 15 residues long. The chain's CDR3 is CASSRMTTRQETQYF. In DNA form, the CDR3 reads TGTGCCAGCTCCCGTATGACTACTCGACAAGAGACCCAGTACTTC.

V usage is TRBV12-5 and J usage is TRBJ1-1; D is unresolved. This CDR3 is built from 14 residues. Germline assignment: CDR1 LGHNT and CDR2 FRNRAP. V lost 6 bases and J 3 bases, leaving 14 bases between the germline ends. This chain's CDR3 is CASGRGNQDTEAFF. As DNA, the CDR3 is TGTGCTAGTGGGCGGGGAAATCAGGACACTGAAGCTTTCTTT.

This clone has a single count. The chain couples TRBV5-1 to TRBJ2-7; D may be TRBD2 (6 bases). Germline lookup yields CDR1 SGHRS and CDR2 YFSETQ. V was shortened by 5 bases and J by 4 bases, with 19 bases between the two germline ends. The CDR3 has 15 amino acids. The CDR3 nucleotides are TGCGCCAGCAGGAACCACGAGGGACTTAGTTACGAGCAGTACTTC. Translation: CASRNHEGLSYEQYF.

The genes are TRBV29-1 and TRBJ2-1; the match to TRBD2 covers 8 bases. The CDR3 has 20 amino acids. J lost 0 bases, V lost 6 bases, and 22 bases had no gene match. Germline CDR1 is SQVTM and CDR2 is ANQGSEA. CDR3 protein: CSVYGGGREVFPSSYNEQFF. The CDR3 bases are TGCAGCGTATATGGTGGGGGGCGGGAGGTCTTCCCAAGCTCCTACAATGAGCAGTTCTTC.

The rearrangement links TRBV13 to TRBJ2-1, with D perhaps assigned TRBD1 or TRBD2 (5 bases each). Germline loops: CDR1 PRHDT, CDR2 FYEKMQ (reference sequence). The CDR3 length is 11 residues. V was shortened by 5 bases and J by 14 bases, with 13 bases between the two germline ends. CDR3 region: CASSPDVGEFF. The CDR3 DNA reads as TGTGCCAGCAGCCCCGACGTGGGGGAGTTCTTC.

As regards this clone: Other DNA sequences in the sample encode the same CDR3. The rearrangement links TRBV5-4 to TRBJ2-3; possibly TRBD2 for D (6 bases). CDR3 size: 15 residues. Germline V gene lookup returns CDR1 SGHNT and CDR2 YYREEE (reference sequence). Trimming stripped 1 base from V and 3 bases from J, with 12 bases between. The CDR3 DNA reads TGTGCCAGCAGCTTGCGTCGGGAGCGGACAGATACGCAGTATTTT. Protein: CASSLRRERTDTQYF.

J is TRBJ2-5 and V is TRBV4-3, with D tentatively TRBD1 or TRBD2 (7 bases each). The CDR3 is 15 residues long. Per germline, CDR1 LGHNA and CDR2 YSLEER. The V end lost 4 bases, the J end lost 7 bases, and 19 bases lay between the germline ends. CDR3 region: CASSPSVAGGGTQYF. The CDR3 DNA sequence: TGCGCCAGCAGCCCTTCTGTTGCAGGGGGGGGGACCCAGTACTTC.

This chain joins TRBV27 and TRBJ2-3, with TRBD2 identical over 8 bases. V shed 4 bases and J 3 bases; nucleotides not matched to a gene: 9. This CDR3 is 16 amino acids long. Germline V lookup: CDR1 MNHEY, CDR2 SMNVEV (reference sequence). Written as DNA, the CDR3 is TGTGCCAGCAGTTCCTCCCAGGGACTAGTAACAGATACGCAGTATTTT. Its translation: CASSSSQGLVTDTQYF.

The chain links TRBV4-1 to TRBJ2-1; D not certain. The CDR3 loop spans 14 amino acids. The V end lost 0 bases, the J end lost 9 bases, and 12 bases lay between the germline ends. Germline V lookup: CDR1 MGHRA, CDR2 YSYEKL. The CDR3 region has the DNA TGCGCCAGCAGCCAAGATATAAGCTACTTTGAGCAGTTCTTC. It codes for CASSQDISYFEQFF.

The chain couples TRBV28 to TRBJ1-1; D remains ambiguous. The V and J ends lost 4 bases and 4 bases respectively, with 13 bases between them. Germline V gene sequence: CDR1 MDHEN, CDR2 SYDVKM. CDR3 length: 14 amino acids. CDR3 in DNA: TGTGCCAGCAGTTCCCTACTCGGCACCACTGAAGCTTTCTTT. This sequence encodes CASSSLLGTTEAFF.

This chain joins TRBV7-3 and TRBJ2-1; D remains unclear. This CDR3 has 15 residues. Germline assignment: CDR1 SGHTA and CDR2 FQGTGA. V was shortened by 2 bases and J by 7 bases, with 15 bases between the two germline ends. The CDR3 region is CASSLYDGPLNEQFF. CDR3 sequence (DNA): TGTGCCAGCAGCTTATACGACGGGCCCCTTAATGAGCAGTTCTTC.

The genes are TRBV7-9 and TRBJ1-1, with D possibly being TRBD1 (5 bases). V lost 1 base to trimming and J lost 4 bases, with 16 bases between them. Per the germline V gene, CDR1 is SEHNR and CDR2 is FQNEAQ (reference sequence). CDR3 length: 16 residues. As DNA, the CDR3 is TGTGCCAGCAGCTTAGGGGTGGGGGTAGGAGGCACTGAAGCTTTCTTT. Its translation: CASSLGVGVGGTEAFF.

The genes are TRBV7-9 and TRBJ2-1; TRBD2 agrees at 14 bases. Germline-derived CDR1 and CDR2 are SEHNR and FQNEAQ (reference sequence). This CDR3 is built from 17 residues. J was trimmed by 8 bases and V by 4 bases; bases with no gene match: 10. CDR3 nucleotide sequence: TGTGCCAGCAGCTCCCCAACGACTAGCGGGAGGGGGGATGAGCAGTTCTTC. Protein product: CASSSPTTSGRGDEQFF.

DNA for the CDR3: TGTGCCATCAGTGAGTCTGGCAGCTCTAACTATGGCTACACCTTC. This translates into CAISESGSSNYGYTF. The chain links TRBV10-3 to TRBJ1-2; D gene ambiguous. The V end lost 0 bases, the J end lost 0 bases, and 8 bases lay between the germline ends. CDR1 and CDR2 (germline): ENHRY, SYGVKD. The CDR3 runs 15 residues.